One and the same sample provided the 27 T cell receptor beta chains below, sequenced in a study of cytomegalovirus exposure and HLA in healthy donors. This PCR relied on a set of 60 Vbeta primers and 13 Jbeta primers. TCRdb's copy holds only in-frame clones and misses some; the assay was immunoSEQ multiplex PCR. In all, the sample yields 150,000 to 200,000 clones. Sequenced sample: PBMCs. These receptors all stem from a woman aged 55-70 years in good health and CMV-seronegative.

The chain is built from TRBV19 and TRBJ2-7; 13 bases are shared with TRBD2. The length of the CDR3 is 15 residues. With V trimmed by 4 bases and J by 1 base, 1 base remained unmatched. Germline-derived CDR1 and CDR2 are LNHDA and SQIVND (reference sequence). CDR3 in amino acids: CASSKTSGGSYEQYF. The DNA of the CDR3 is TGTGCCAGTAGTAAGACTAGCGGGGGGTCCTACGAGCAGTACTTC. The whole variable domain, filled in from reference TRBV19 and TRBJ2-7, reads DGGITQSPKYLFRKEGQNVTLSCEQNLNHDAMYWYRQDPGQGLRLIYYSQIVNDFQKGDIAEGYSVSREKKESFPLTVTSAQKNPTAFYLCASSKTSGGSYEQYFGPGTRLTVT.

The chain uses TRBV10-3 and TRBJ1-3; D unresolved. Per the germline V gene, CDR1 is ENHRY and CDR2 is SYGVKD. With 4 bases removed from V and 4 bases from J, the gap between germline ends came to 14 bases. The CDR3 is made up of 15 amino acids. CDR3 loop: CAISAEEGPGNTIYF. The CDR3 DNA reads as TGTGCCATCAGTGCAGAGGAGGGTCCAGGAAACACCATATATTTT.

This chain links TRBV2 with TRBJ2-3; D is unclear. V shed 5 bases and J shed 6 bases, with 21 bases lying between them. The CDR3 length is 16 residues. CDR1 is SNHLY and CDR2 is FYNNEI in the germline V gene. The CDR3 nucleotides are TGTGCCAGCAGTCCATCAAACACTAAACCCCGGGATACGCAGTATTTT. This translates into CASSPSNTKPRDTQYF.

V and J are TRBV9 and TRBJ2-2; D ambiguous. The V end lost 2 bases, the J end lost 2 bases, and 4 bases lay between the germline ends. The CDR3 contains 13 residues. The germline V gene has CDR1 SGDLS and CDR2 YYNGEE. CDR3 region: CASSVRNTGELFF. The CDR3 DNA is TGTGCCAGCAGCGTCAGAAACACCGGGGAGCTGTTTTTT.

The J gene is TRBJ1-5, the V gene TRBV5-6, with D possibly being TRBD1 (6 bases). The germline V and J ends were trimmed by 3 bases and 4 bases, with 17 bases remaining between them. Germline-derived CDR1 and CDR2 are SGHDT and YYEEEE. This CDR3 has 16 amino acids. CDR3 region: CASSSSRRGGNQPQHF. The CDR3 coding sequence is TGTGCCAGCAGCTCTTCACGTAGAGGGGGAAATCAGCCCCAGCATTTT.

The chain recombines TRBV5-6 with TRBJ1-2; possible D gene TRBD1, 5 bases. In germline, CDR1 is SGHDT, CDR2 YYEEEE. The CDR3 consists of 15 residues. Deletions cut 2 bases from V and 1 base from J, with 12 bases between. The CDR3 DNA reads TGTGCCAGCAGCTTAGGGGCAGGGTATAACTATGGCTACACCTTC. Residues: CASSLGAGYNYGYTF.

This sequence joins TRBV30 and TRBJ1-2; D not certain. V was clipped by 1 base and J by 3 bases, with 15 bases between them. In germline, CDR1 is GTSNPN, CDR2 SVGIG (reference sequence). This CDR3 is built from 15 residues. Written as DNA, the CDR3 is TGTGCCTGGAGTGCTGGGCAGCCTGGTGACTATGGCTACACCTTC. Translation gives CAWSAGQPGDYGYTF.

The rearrangement links TRBV2 to TRBJ2-1; tentatively, D is TRBD1 (5 bases). This CDR3 has 15 residues. Per germline, CDR1 SNHLY and CDR2 FYNNEI. Trimming removed 7 bases from V and 4 bases from J, with 17 bases in between. The CDR3 DNA reads as TGTGCCAGCATTCCCCCGAGACAGCTGTACAATGAGCAGTTCTTC. Its protein product is CASIPPRQLYNEQFF.

The chain has TRBV6-6 and TRBJ1-6; 10 bases are shared with TRBD1. Germline CDR1 MNHNY, CDR2 SVGAGI (reference sequence). With V trimmed by 5 bases and J by 10 bases, 5 bases remained unmatched. This CDR3 is built from 14 residues. The CDR3 is CASSIDRGRSPLHF. Written as DNA, the CDR3 is TGTGCCAGCAGTATTGACAGGGGGCGATCACCCCTCCACTTT.

The J gene is TRBJ1-5, the V gene TRBV6-6; D unresolved. V was clipped by 5 bases and J by 0 bases, with 11 bases between them. Germline CDR1 and CDR2: MNHNY and SVGAGI (reference sequence). CDR3 size: 15 residues. CDR3 sequence (DNA): TGTGCCAGCAGTCTGGGCCGGGATAGCAATCAGCCCCAGCATTTT. Its protein is CASSLGRDSNQPQHF.

J is TRBJ2-2 and V is TRBV7-9; 8 bases match TRBD1. This CDR3 is built from 13 residues. With V trimmed by 10 bases and J by 4 bases, 5 bases remained unmatched. CDR1 is SEHNR, CDR2 FQNEAQ, per germline (reference sequence). The CDR3, as DNA: TGTGCCACCCCGGACAGGGTCACCGGGGAGCTGTTTTTT. Protein sequence: CATPDRVTGELFF.

The V and J genes are TRBV19 and TRBJ2-5; 10 bases agree with TRBD2. The junction had 7 bases not matched to a gene; V was cut back by 5 bases and J by 4 bases. The CDR3 covers 15 residues. From germline, CDR1 is LNHDA and CDR2 SQIVND (reference sequence). The CDR3 loop reads CASSPSGGAGETQYF. CDR3 in DNA: TGTGCCAGTAGTCCCAGCGGGGGGGCCGGAGAGACCCAGTACTTC.

The chain links TRBV6-5 to TRBJ1-2, with 8 nucleotides matching TRBD1. The CDR3 is 13 residues long. Trimming took 10 bases from V and 4 from J; bases not matched to a gene: 8. Germline CDR1 reads MNHEY; CDR2 reads SVGAGI. The CDR3 loop is CATGQGKAYGYTF. The CDR3 DNA reads TGTGCCACCGGACAGGGAAAGGCCTATGGCTACACCTTC.

The chain carries TRBV7-8 and TRBJ1-2; TRBD1 might be the D (5 bases). The CDR3 sequence is 14 residues long. Per germline, CDR1 SGHVS and CDR2 FQNEAQ. V lost 1 base and J lost 4, with 10 bases in between. The CDR3 reads CASSLEGTFYGYTF. CDR3 nucleotide sequence: TGTGCCAGCAGCTTAGAGGGGACTTTCTATGGCTACACCTTC.

V usage is TRBV6-1 and J usage is TRBJ1-2, with 7 nucleotides matching TRBD1. The CDR3 is 14 amino acids. CDR1 and CDR2 (germline): MNHNS, SASEGT. With 0 bases clipped from V and 4 bases from J, the junction kept 2 bases outside the gene matches. In DNA, the CDR3 is TGTGCCAGCAGTGAAGCGGGGGACAGCTATGGCTACACCTTC. Its protein is CASSEAGDSYGYTF.

V gene TRBV6-5 combines with J gene TRBJ1-1, with 7 bases fitting TRBD1. CDR1 MNHEY and CDR2 SVGAGI come from the germline V gene. The CDR3 contains 14 residues. V gave up 4 bases and J gave up 5 bases; unmatched junction bases: 7. CDR3 region: CASSFDREWTEAFF. Here the CDR3 DNA reads TGTGCCAGCAGTTTTGACAGGGAGTGGACTGAAGCTTTCTTT.

This chain connects TRBV19 to TRBJ2-5; 9 bases match TRBD2. The V gene's germline CDR1 is LNHDA and CDR2 SQIVND (reference sequence). V trimming: 4 bases; J trimming: 5 bases; junction bases outside the gene matches: 2. CDR3 length equals 13 residues. CDR3 nucleotide sequence: TGTGCCAGTAGTACCCTAGCGGGGGAGACCCAGTACTTC. Protein sequence: CASSTLAGETQYF.

V is TRBV6-6 and J is TRBJ1-3; the match to TRBD2 covers 13 bases. The last part of the DNA fits TRBJ2-2 better; the J call may be wrong. CDR1 MNHNY and CDR2 SVGAGI come from the germline V gene (reference sequence). The CDR3 spans 16 residues. CDR3 amino acids: CASSRTSGSTVGELFF. Written as DNA, the CDR3 is TGTGCCAGCAGCCGGACTAGCGGGAGTACGGTCGGGGAGCTGTTTTTT.

For the CDR3, the DNA is TGCGCCAGCAGCTTGCAGCGGGATTCGAATGAGCAGTTCTTC. As protein: CASSLQRDSNEQFF. The V gene is TRBV5-1, the J gene TRBJ2-1; 7 bases are a match to TRBD2. Germline CDR1 SGHRS, CDR2 YFSETQ. Trimming removed 1 base from V and 7 bases from J; junction bases left unmatched: 5. The CDR3 sequence is 14 residues long.

The chain links TRBV10-3 to TRBJ1-3; the D gene is possibly TRBD1 (6 bases). Per the germline V gene, CDR1 is ENHRY and CDR2 is SYGVKD. The V end was cut by 11 bases, the J end by 4 bases, with 18 bases between. The CDR3 totals 14 residues. CDR3 residues: CASRVGQRGNTIYF. CDR3 sequence (DNA): TGTGCCTCCAGGGTTGGACAGCGAGGAAACACCATATATTTT.

For this clone: Its ends do not fully match the called genes, so a read error is possible. J is TRBJ1-5 and V is TRBV7-8; TRBD1 matches 12 bases. Germline V gene data show CDR1 as SGHVS and CDR2 as FQNEAQ. CDR3 length: 19 amino acids. CDR3 coding DNA: TGCGCCAGCAGTCTCTTCAGGGACAGGGGGCTGGGGAGCAATCAGCCCCAGCATTTT. This encodes CASSLFRDRGLGSNQPQHF.

V usage is TRBV4-1 and J usage is TRBJ1-4; a weak D match, TRBD1 (6 bases). Deletions cut 5 bases from V and 4 bases from J, with 14 bases between. Germline CDR1 reads MGHRA; CDR2 reads YSYEKL. This CDR3 is built from 15 residues. CDR3 loop: CASSSSGQNNEKLFF. The CDR3 coding sequence is TGCGCCAGCAGCTCTTCCGGACAGAATAATGAAAAACTGTTTTTT.

The chain uses TRBV6-6 and TRBJ1-1, with TRBD1 matching over 7 bases. V shed 5 bases and J 1 base; nucleotides not matched to a gene: 1. The germline V gene has CDR1 MNHNY and CDR2 SVGAGI (reference sequence). CDR3 length equals 13 residues. In nucleotides, the CDR3 is TGTGCCAGCAGTCGGACAGGGAACACTGAAGCTTTCTTT. This translates into CASSRTGNTEAFF.

The rearrangement links TRBV5-8 to TRBJ1-4; possible D gene TRBD1, 6 bases. The CDR3 extends over 16 amino acids. Germline values: CDR1 SGHTS, CDR2 YDEGEE. Trimming cost V 0 bases and J 2 bases, with 11 bases left between them. The DNA for the CDR3 is TGTGCCAGCAGCTTGGGAATCGGACAGACTAATGAAAAACTGTTTTTT. Its protein product is CASSLGIGQTNEKLFF.

The chain uses TRBV25-1 and TRBJ1-4; maybe TRBD1 (5 bases). V shed 3 bases and J shed 3 bases, with 11 bases lying between them. The germline V gene has CDR1 MGHDK and CDR2 SYGVNS. The CDR3 runs to 15 residues. CDR3 protein: CASSDPGDPNEKLFF. CDR3 sequence (DNA): TGTGCCAGCAGTGACCCGGGGGACCCTAATGAAAAACTGTTTTTT.

This chain joins TRBV11-3 and TRBJ1-5, with D perhaps matching TRBD1 (5 bases). This CDR3 has 16 residues. V was pared by 3 bases and J by 6 bases, with 18 bases between. Germline V lookup: CDR1 SGHNT, CDR2 YENEEA. In DNA form, the CDR3 reads TGTGCCAGCAGCTTTTCTTCGGGGGGAGGCAGTCAGCCCCAGCATTTT. This gives the protein CASSFSSGGGSQPQHF.

V gene TRBV19 combines with J gene TRBJ1-1; D perhaps matches TRBD1 (5 bases). This CDR3 has 17 amino acids. Germline V gene data show CDR1 as LNHDA and CDR2 as SQIVND (reference sequence). The V end was cut by 7 bases, the J end by 2 bases, with 23 bases between. The CDR3 loop is CASTAFGGYYSNTEAFF. CDR3 coding DNA: TGTGCCAGTACGGCCTTTGGGGGGTACTACAGCAACACTGAAGCTTTCTTT.